A single sample gave rise to the 8 T cell receptor beta chains below, sequenced in a study of response to subunit inactivated influenza vaccine. From the RT-PCR reads, TCRdb called clonotypes with MiXCR, one entry per CDR3 protein. This repertoire shows about 620,000 distinct CDR3 sequences, about an eighth found once; its top ten account for about a tenth. Sequencing used PBMCs from blood, obtained on the day of vaccination. These TCRs come from a man aged 50-60 years who received an inactivated influenza vaccine.

This clonotype was observed a handful of times. The chain joins TRBV4-1 to TRBJ1-4; D is uncertain. There are 13 residues in the CDR3. The germline gives CDR1 MGHRA, CDR2 YSYEKL. Trimming cost V 0 bases and J 13 bases, with 12 bases left between them. This CDR3 is CASSQDRVAGLFF. The DNA for the CDR3 is TGCGCCAGCAGCCAAGATCGGGTAGCGGGACTGTTTTTT.

This clonotype was counted between two and nine times. V is TRBV3-1 and J is TRBJ1-4; TRBD1 matches 9 bases. The germline CDR1 and CDR2 sequences are LGHDT and YNNKEL (reference sequence). Trimming cost V 2 bases and J 10 bases; bases outside gene matches: 5. The CDR3 runs 14 residues. The CDR3: CASSQFPGQGKLFF. CDR3 DNA: TGTGCCAGCAGCCAATTCCCGGGACAGGGAAAACTGTTTTTT.

This clonotype was recorded a few times. CDR3 nucleotide sequence: TGTGCCACCAGAGTAGCGGGAGGGGAGACAGATACGCAGTATTTT. Protein sequence: CATRVAGGETDTQYF. The rearrangement joins TRBV21-1 to TRBJ2-3; the tabulated D call, TRBD2, remains unverified against the DNA. TRBV21-1 counts as a pseudogene. This CDR3 contains 15 residues.

This clonotype was seen ten or more times. This sequence joins TRBV20-1 and TRBJ2-1; D call uncertain. The CDR3 runs 12 residues. The V end lost 0 bases, the J end lost 15 bases, and 15 bases lay between the germline ends. CDR1 is DFQATT and CDR2 is SNEGSKA in the germline V gene (reference sequence). In DNA, the CDR3 is TGCAGTGCTAGAGATCTTGCACGAGACGCGTTCTTC. Residues: CSARDLARDAFF.

In its sample, this clonotype was seen many times. The rearrangement joins TRBV12-3 or TRBV12-4 to TRBJ2-3; TRBD1 matches 7 bases. V gave up 6 bases and J gave up 0 bases; unmatched junction bases: 6. The CDR3 is made up of 15 amino acids. CDR3 amino acids: CASSRDRTSTDTQYF. As DNA, the CDR3 is TGTGCCAGCAGCCGGGACAGAACTAGCACAGATACGCAGTATTTT.

This clonotype was seen a handful of times. The rearrangement uses TRBV5-1 and TRBJ2-7, with 8 positions matching TRBD2. The CDR3 loop spans 16 amino acids. V was pared by 4 bases and J by 1 base, with 10 bases of the junction left unmatched. CDR1 is SGHRS and CDR2 is YFSETQ in the germline V gene. CDR3 sequence: CASSLGYGGASYEQYF. CDR3 DNA sequence: TGCGCCAGCAGCCTGGGGTACGGGGGGGCGTCCTACGAGCAGTACTTC.

This clonotype was seen repeatedly, ten times or more. V and J are TRBV5-5 and TRBJ1-3; 11 positions agree with TRBD1. The length of the CDR3 is 18 residues. In germline, CDR1 is SGHKS, CDR2 YYEKEE (reference sequence). V gave up 4 bases and J gave up 0 bases; unmatched junction bases: 9. DNA of the CDR3: TGTGCCAGCAGCGTGGGACAGGGGGGCCCTCGCTCTGGAAACACCATATATTTT. Protein: CASSVGQGGPRSGNTIYF.

This clonotype was picked up a small number of times. This sequence joins TRBV28 and TRBJ2-7; perhaps TRBD2 as D (6 bases). The CDR3 sequence is 13 residues long. V lost 2 bases, J lost 7 bases, and 12 bases lay in between. Germline CDR1 MDHEN, CDR2 SYDVKM. This chain's CDR3 is CASSLGGVREQYF. DNA of the CDR3: TGTGCCAGCAGTTTAGGAGGGGTGAGGGAGCAGTACTTC.